This TCR beta chain emerged from a study of naive and memory T cell subsets. Four PCR rounds used nested alpha and beta constant region primers plus the SP2 primer. TCRdb passed the 5' RACE reads through MiXCR, listing each CDR3 protein once. The sample lists 50,000 or so distinct CDR3 sequences, over 7% occurring once. TCR cDNA received a 3' ligated oligonucleotide that carried a UMI. Unsorted total RNA, about 1 to 1000 ng, was DNase treated before reverse transcription. The trim removed 2 bases at V and 3 bases at J, leaving 6 bases unmatched. The CDR3 is 14 residues long. Germline V lookup: CDR1 GTSNPN, CDR2 SVGIG (reference sequence). This clonotype has more than one count but fewer than ten.

The V gene is TRBV30, the J gene TRBJ2-7; TRBD2 matches 8 bases. This receptor was identified in a male donor in good health. The CDR3 spells CAWSRLAGHYEQYF. The CDR3 coding sequence is TGTGCCTGGAGTAGGTTAGCGGGACACTACGAGCAGTACTTC. Complete variable domain (other parts from reference TRBV30 and TRBJ2-7): SQTIHQWPATLVQPVGSPLSLECTVEGTSNPNLYWYRQAAGRGLQLLFYSVGIGQISSEVPQNLSASRPQDRQFILSSKKLLLSDSGFYLCAWSRLAGHYEQYFGPGTRLTVT.